The sequence of this T cell receptor beta chain was determined in a study of blood T cells in healthy people across ages. After removal of 6 bases from V and 11 bases from J, the junction contained 18 bases not matched to a gene. The germline V gene encodes CDR1 MDHEN and CDR2 SYDVKM. The CDR3 is 16 residues long. Then a second PCR, running about 7 to 11 cycles, was carried out with a sample-barcoded 5' primer and a J-beta primer mix. No fewer than 3 million CDR3-containing paired-end reads came from each sample. A single record per CDR3 protein comes from TCRdb applying MiXCR to the 5' RACE reads. The sample shows 650,000 to 700,000 distinct CDR3 sequences, around 32% of them seen only once.

Input material: blood. The receptor was derived from an elderly woman in good health. This rearrangement joins TRBV28 to TRBJ2-5; 10 bases are shared with TRBD1. The DNA for the CDR3 is TGTGCCAGCAGCGACGAGGGGACAGGGGCGTGCAATGAGCAGTACTTC. As protein: CASSDEGTGACNEQYF.